Listed below are T cell receptor beta chains from one sample, sequenced in a study of blood T cell repertoires in COVID-19. Profiling relied on immunoSEQ multiplex PCR, and the TCRdb table lists in-frame clones only, not all of them. The repertoire holds tens of thousands of clones, with 90% as singletons. What was sequenced was peripheral blood. The receptors shown here come from a human donor with active COVID-19. The donor label of this sample is uncertain. The CDR3 runs from the conserved cysteine through the conserved F or W. A D gene is named only where the DNA matches it firmly. The size field is filled for only some rows; it gives once, few, many or a size class.

CDR3 DNA: TGTGCCATCAGTGAGTCGAGAAACCAAGAGACCCAGTACTTC
CDR3 protein: CAISESRNQETQYF
J gene: TRBJ2-5
clone size: .
D gene: .
V gene: TRBV10-3

CDR3 DNA: TGTGCCAGCAGAGGGACAGCGAACACCGGGGAGCTGTTTTTT
CDR3 protein: CASRGTANTGELFF
J gene: TRBJ2-2
clone size: .
D gene: TRBD1
V gene: TRBV14

CDR3 DNA: TGTGCCAGCAGCTTGGCAGGGGGTTCCTACGAGCAGTACTTC
CDR3 protein: CASSLAGGSYEQYF
J gene: TRBJ2-7
clone size: .
D gene: TRBD1
V gene: TRBV5-5

CDR3 DNA: TGTGCCAGCTCAAGAGCGAGGGACACTGAAGCTTTCTTT
CDR3 protein: CASSRARDTEAFF
J gene: TRBJ1-1
clone size: .
D gene: .
V gene: TRBV18

CDR3 DNA: TGCGCCAGCAGCTTCGACTACGCAGATACGCAGTATTTT
CDR3 protein: CASSFDYADTQYF
J gene: TRBJ2-3
clone size: .
D gene: .
V gene: TRBV5-1

CDR3 DNA: TGTGCCAGCTCCCGACGGGTGACAGGGGGTGGCAATCAGCCCCAGCATTTT
CDR3 protein: CASSRRVTGGGNQPQHF
J gene: TRBJ1-5
clone size: .
D gene: TRBD1
V gene: TRBV5-6

CDR3 DNA: TGTGCCAGCACCCCACCCGACCGGGAAGGCTATGGCTACACCTTC
CDR3 protein: CASTPPDREGYGYTF
J gene: TRBJ1-2
clone size: .
D gene: .
V gene: TRBV6-5

CDR3 DNA: TGCGCCAGCAGCCAAGAACAGGCCTCTCCTTCCTACGAGCAGTACTTC
CDR3 protein: CASSQEQASPSYEQYF
J gene: TRBJ2-7
clone size: few
D gene: .
V gene: TRBV4-3

CDR3 DNA: TGTGCCAGCAGCAGGGGGACAAACACTGAAGCTTTCTTT
CDR3 protein: CASSRGTNTEAFF
J gene: TRBJ1-1
clone size: few
D gene: .
V gene: TRBV5-4

CDR3 DNA: TGTGCCAGCAGCCAAGCGGGACAGCTCTCTGGAAACACCATATATTTT
CDR3 protein: CASSQAGQLSGNTIYF
J gene: TRBJ1-3
clone size: .
D gene: TRBD1
V gene: TRBV3-1/TRBV3-2

CDR3 DNA: TGTGCCATCAGTGAATTAGGGGGTATGAACACTGAAGCTTTCTTT
CDR3 protein: CAISELGGMNTEAFF
J gene: TRBJ1-1
clone size: .
D gene: .
V gene: TRBV10-3

CDR3 DNA: TGTGCCAGCAGCCGGCCGGGGGAGAACACTGAAGCTTTCTTT
CDR3 protein: CASSRPGENTEAFF
J gene: TRBJ1-1
clone size: .
D gene: .
V gene: TRBV6-5

CDR3 DNA: TGTGCCAGCAGCCGCGGTTCCGAGAGACAGGGTCGCGGCTACACCTTC
CDR3 protein: CASSRGSERQGRGYTF
J gene: TRBJ1-2
clone size: .
D gene: TRBD1
V gene: TRBV3-1/TRBV3-2

CDR3 DNA: TGTGCCAGCAGCTTGGGCGGAAGAAAAACGCTTTATGGCTACACCTTC
CDR3 protein: CASSLGGRKTLYGYTF
J gene: TRBJ1-2
clone size: few
D gene: .
V gene: TRBV5-5

CDR3 DNA: TGTGCCAGTAGAGGGACAGGGGGCGACGTGTTTAGTCTTAGGGATCAGCCCCAGCATTTT
CDR3 protein: CASRGTGGDVFSLRDQPQHF
J gene: TRBJ1-5
clone size: .
D gene: TRBD1
V gene: TRBV19

CDR3 DNA: TGTGCCAGTAGCCTGCTACGTCAGCCCCAGCATTTT
CDR3 protein: CASSLLRQPQHF
J gene: TRBJ1-5
clone size: .
D gene: .
V gene: TRBV19

CDR3 DNA: TGTGCCAGCAGCTTAGCGCGGACAGGGGGCAATGAGCAGTTCTTC
CDR3 protein: CASSLARTGGNEQFF
J gene: TRBJ2-1
clone size: .
D gene: TRBD1
V gene: TRBV7-8

CDR3 DNA: TGTGCCAGCAGCGCGCCAGGGGAAAGGACAGATACGCAGTATTTT
CDR3 protein: CASSAPGERTDTQYF
J gene: TRBJ2-3
clone size: .
D gene: .
V gene: TRBV7-9

CDR3 DNA: TGTGCCAGCACTTTTATCGGGACAGGGGTCCGGGAGCAGTTCTTC
CDR3 protein: CASTFIGTGVREQFF
J gene: TRBJ2-1
clone size: .
D gene: TRBD1
V gene: TRBV27

CDR3 DNA: TGTGCCAGCAGCGCTAGGGGATTAGGCACTGAAGCTTTCTTT
CDR3 protein: CASSARGLGTEAFF
J gene: TRBJ1-1
clone size: .
D gene: .
V gene: TRBV7-8

CDR3 DNA: TGTGCCAGCAGCTTAAGGGACCGCAGGGGGTGGTCGCCCCAGCATTTT
CDR3 protein: CASSLRDRRGWSPQHF
J gene: TRBJ1-5
clone size: once
D gene: TRBD1
V gene: TRBV7-9

CDR3 DNA: TGTGCCAGCAGCGCCGGGACAGGGGGGCCCTACGAGCAGTACTTC
CDR3 protein: CASSAGTGGPYEQYF
J gene: TRBJ2-7
clone size: .
D gene: TRBD1
V gene: TRBV9

CDR3 DNA: TGCGCCAGCAGCCAACCTCCCGGCCGACTAGCGGGGGGTGAGGAGCAGTACTTC
CDR3 protein: CASSQPPGRLAGGEEQYF
J gene: TRBJ2-7
clone size: few
D gene: TRBD2
V gene: TRBV4-1

CDR3 DNA: TGCAGCGCGGGGCTAGCGGGAGATAGGAATGAGCAGTTCTTC
CDR3 protein: CSAGLAGDRNEQFF
J gene: TRBJ2-1
clone size: .
D gene: TRBD2
V gene: TRBV29-1

CDR3 DNA: TGCAGCGTTGCAAAAGACAGGGATGAGCAGTTCTTC
CDR3 protein: CSVAKDRDEQFF
J gene: TRBJ2-1
clone size: few
D gene: TRBD1
V gene: TRBV29-1

CDR3 DNA: TGTGCCAGCAGCTTAGTTTCAAACTCCTATGGCTACACCTTC
CDR3 protein: CASSLVSNSYGYTF
J gene: TRBJ1-2
clone size: .
D gene: .
V gene: TRBV11-2

CDR3 DNA: TGCAGCGTTGGGACAGGGGGATCCTACGAGCAGTACTTC
CDR3 protein: CSVGTGGSYEQYF
J gene: TRBJ2-7
clone size: .
D gene: TRBD1
V gene: TRBV29-1

CDR3 DNA: TGTGCCAGCTCACGGAGTAAGGTCACCACTCCAAACACTGAAGCTTTCTTT
CDR3 protein: CASSRSKVTTPNTEAFF
J gene: TRBJ1-1
clone size: .
D gene: .
V gene: TRBV18

CDR3 DNA: TGCGCCAGCAGACTAACGCCTGACGGTCCCTACGAGCAGTACTTC
CDR3 protein: CASRLTPDGPYEQYF
J gene: TRBJ2-7
clone size: .
D gene: .
V gene: TRBV10-2

CDR3 DNA: TGTGCCAGCAGCCCAAGCAGGGATTATAATTCACCCCTCCACTTT
CDR3 protein: CASSPSRDYNSPLHF
J gene: TRBJ1-6
clone size: .
D gene: .
V gene: TRBV6-5

CDR3 DNA: TGTGCCAGCAGCCACTCAAAACAGGGTCCTGGAAACACCATATATTTT
CDR3 protein: CASSHSKQGPGNTIYF
J gene: TRBJ1-3
clone size: .
D gene: .
V gene: TRBV4-2

CDR3 DNA: TGTGCCAGTAGCTCAAGAGAAGCCTATGGCTACACCTTC
CDR3 protein: CASSSREAYGYTF
J gene: TRBJ1-2
clone size: .
D gene: .
V gene: TRBV19

CDR3 DNA: TGTGCCAGCAGCCCCCCGGGGACAGCACAAGAGACCCAGTACTTC
CDR3 protein: CASSPPGTAQETQYF
J gene: TRBJ2-5
clone size: .
D gene: TRBD1
V gene: TRBV7-9

CDR3 DNA: TGCGCCAGCAGTGAGTCCCTTGGACAGCAGACTACGATAACTAATGAAAAACTGTTTTTT
CDR3 protein: CASSESLGQQTTITNEKLFF
J gene: TRBJ1-4
clone size: .
D gene: .
V gene: TRBV10-2

CDR3 DNA: TGTGCCATCGCCCGAACAGACAGTACTTACTATGGCTACACCTTC
CDR3 protein: CAIARTDSTYYGYTF
J gene: TRBJ1-2
clone size: .
D gene: .
V gene: TRBV10-3

CDR3 DNA: TGTGCCAGCAGCTTTCTCGCAGAAGGGAGGGAAAAACTGTTTTTT
CDR3 protein: CASSFLAEGREKLFF
J gene: TRBJ1-4
clone size: .
D gene: .
V gene: TRBV7-8

CDR3 DNA: TGTGCCAGCAGCCGCGGGGGCCCCACAGATACGCAGTATTTT
CDR3 protein: CASSRGGPTDTQYF
J gene: TRBJ2-3
clone size: .
D gene: .
V gene: TRBV7-2

CDR3 DNA: TGTGCCAGCAGCCCCTTGGACATCAATCAGCCCCAGCATTTT
CDR3 protein: CASSPLDINQPQHF
J gene: TRBJ1-5
clone size: once
D gene: .
V gene: TRBV7-8

CDR3 DNA: TGTGCCATCAGACAAGGACAGGGCGACTATGGCTACACCTTC
CDR3 protein: CAIRQGQGDYGYTF
J gene: TRBJ1-2
clone size: .
D gene: TRBD1
V gene: TRBV10-3

CDR3 DNA: TGCGCCAGCAGTCTTCAGGGGGCTTACGAGCAGTACTTC
CDR3 protein: CASSLQGAYEQYF
J gene: TRBJ2-7
clone size: .
D gene: TRBD1
V gene: TRBV5-1

CDR3 DNA: TGCGCCAGCAGCTTTACAGGGGGAGGCATGAACACTGAAGCTTTCTTT
CDR3 protein: CASSFTGGGMNTEAFF
J gene: TRBJ1-1
clone size: .
D gene: TRBD1
V gene: TRBV5-1

CDR3 DNA: TGTGCCAGCAGCCAACTGGACACTTCTAACTATGGCTACACCTTC
CDR3 protein: CASSQLDTSNYGYTF
J gene: TRBJ1-2
clone size: .
D gene: .
V gene: TRBV11-2

CDR3 DNA: TGCAGCGTTCTAGATCGTCCCTACGAGCAGTACTTC
CDR3 protein: CSVLDRPYEQYF
J gene: TRBJ2-7
clone size: once
D gene: .
V gene: TRBV29-1

CDR3 DNA: TGCGCCAGCAGTGAGGTTTGCCGGCGGGGGTTCTCCTACGAGCAGTACTTC
CDR3 protein: CASSEVCRRGFSYEQYF
J gene: TRBJ2-7
clone size: few
D gene: TRBD2
V gene: TRBV10-1

CDR3 DNA: TGTGCCAGTAGTATAATACGACAGGTTAGCAATCAGCCCCAGCATTTT
CDR3 protein: CASSIIRQVSNQPQHF
J gene: TRBJ1-5
clone size: .
D gene: .
V gene: TRBV19

CDR3 DNA: TGTGCCAGCAGTGAAGACAGGGTCGGTGGCTACACCTTC
CDR3 protein: CASSEDRVGGYTF
J gene: TRBJ1-2
clone size: .
D gene: .
V gene: TRBV6-1

CDR3 DNA: TGTGCCAGCAGCTTAGGGCTATCCGATCCGTACAATGAGCAGTTCTTC
CDR3 protein: CASSLGLSDPYNEQFF
J gene: TRBJ2-1
clone size: .
D gene: .
V gene: TRBV7-3

CDR3 DNA: TGTGCCATCAGTGAGGGGGAGGTAGGGGTCGCTGAAGCTTTCTTT
CDR3 protein: CAISEGEVGVAEAFF
J gene: TRBJ1-1
clone size: .
D gene: .
V gene: TRBV10-3

CDR3 DNA: TGTGCCAGCAGCCTCCTCCAGGGGTCCGATTCACCCCTCCACTTT
CDR3 protein: CASSLLQGSDSPLHF
J gene: TRBJ1-6
clone size: .
D gene: .
V gene: TRBV3-1/TRBV3-2

CDR3 DNA: TGTGCCAGCAGTTACCTACAGGGGCTCTATGGCTACACCTTC
CDR3 protein: CASSYLQGLYGYTF
J gene: TRBJ1-2
clone size: .
D gene: TRBD1
V gene: TRBV6-5

CDR3 DNA: TGTGCCAGCAGCTTATTAGGACAGGGCGATAATTCACCCCTCCACTTT
CDR3 protein: CASSLLGQGDNSPLHF
J gene: TRBJ1-6
clone size: .
D gene: TRBD1
V gene: TRBV5-6

CDR3 DNA: TGTGCCAGTAACGGGGTGGGTTGGACTGAAGCTTTCTTT
CDR3 protein: CASNGVGWTEAFF
J gene: TRBJ1-1
clone size: few
D gene: .
V gene: TRBV19